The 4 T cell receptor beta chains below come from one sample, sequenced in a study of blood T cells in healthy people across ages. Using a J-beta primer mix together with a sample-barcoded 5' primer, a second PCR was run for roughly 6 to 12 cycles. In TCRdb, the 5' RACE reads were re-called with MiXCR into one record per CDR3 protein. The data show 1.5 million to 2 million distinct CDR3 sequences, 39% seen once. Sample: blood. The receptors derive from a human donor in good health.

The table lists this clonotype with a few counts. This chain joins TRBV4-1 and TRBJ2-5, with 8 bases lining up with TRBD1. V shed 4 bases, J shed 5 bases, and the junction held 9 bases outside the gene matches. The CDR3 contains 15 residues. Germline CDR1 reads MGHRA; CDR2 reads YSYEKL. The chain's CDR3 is CASSPRQGFWETQYF. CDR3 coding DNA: TGCGCCAGCAGCCCTAGACAGGGGTTCTGGGAGACCCAGTACTTC.

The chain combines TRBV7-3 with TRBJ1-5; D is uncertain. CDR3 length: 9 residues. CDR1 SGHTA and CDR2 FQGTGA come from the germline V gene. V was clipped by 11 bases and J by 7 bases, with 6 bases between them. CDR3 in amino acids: CAWSQPQHF. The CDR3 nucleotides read TGTGCCTGGAGCCAGCCCCAGCATTTT.

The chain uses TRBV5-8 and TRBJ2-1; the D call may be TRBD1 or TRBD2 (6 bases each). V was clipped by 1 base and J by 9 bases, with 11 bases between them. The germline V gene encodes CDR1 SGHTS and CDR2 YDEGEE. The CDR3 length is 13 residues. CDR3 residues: CASSLPGGREQFF. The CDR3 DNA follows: TGTGCCAGCAGCTTGCCCGGGGGCCGTGAGCAGTTCTTC.

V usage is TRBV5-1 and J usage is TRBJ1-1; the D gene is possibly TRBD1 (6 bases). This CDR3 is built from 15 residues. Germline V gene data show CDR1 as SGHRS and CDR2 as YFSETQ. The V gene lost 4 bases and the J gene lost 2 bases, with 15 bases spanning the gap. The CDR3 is CASSTGQILNTEAFF. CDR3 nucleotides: TGCGCCAGCAGCACAGGACAGATTTTAAACACTGAAGCTTTCTTT.